The table lists the clone carrying this TCR beta chain with a few counts. The data stem from a study of blood T cell repertoires in COVID-19. Looking at the study overall: Researchers got acute and convalescent COVID-19 samples from the United States, Italy and Spain. Sources were T cells, B-cell-depleted T cells, or PBMCs; the material itself was cDNA or gDNA.

Authors' analysis steps: Reference gene primers were amplified, and this amplification served to estimate nucleated cell counts. Produced via immunoSEQ multiplex PCR; TCRdb's table is partial and in-frame only. The V and J calls and clone size are taken from that table; D and trimming were inferred from the DNA. The table shows roughly 70,000 clones, with approximately 84% occurring only once. V lost 6 bases, J lost 3 bases, and 8 bases stayed unmatched. The CDR3 has 15 residues. Per germline, CDR1 SGHTA and CDR2 FQGNSA. The source material was peripheral blood. The chain employs TRBV7-2 and TRBJ2-7; 10 bases map to TRBD2. The receptor was isolated from a woman aged 60-75 years with acute or convalescent COVID-19. The DNA of the CDR3 is TGTGCCAGCAGTGACCTAACTAGCGGGGACTACGAGCAGTACTTC. The encoded protein is CASSDLTSGDYEQYF.